This is a list of T cell receptor beta chains from one sample in a study of blood T cell repertoires in COVID-19. Method: immunoSEQ multiplex PCR; TCRdb's copy keeps in-frame clones and lacks some. The sample lists some 70,000 clones, around 90% occurring once. The sequencing sample was made of peripheral blood. Source of these receptors: a middle-aged man with active COVID-19. Both conserved end residues are part of each CDR3. A D gene is named only where the DNA matches it firmly. Not every row has a clone size; where given, it reads once, few, many or a size class.

D	length	V	J	size	DNA	CDR3
TRBD1	12	TRBV2	TRBJ1-2	.	TGTGCCAGCAGCAGACAGGGGTATGGCTACACCTTC	CASSRQGYGYTF
.	13	TRBV30	TRBJ1-1	.	TGTGCCTGGAGTGTAGACCGAGGGACTGAAGCTTTCTTT	CAWSVDRGTEAFF
TRBD1	13	TRBV18	TRBJ2-7	.	TGTGCCAGCTCACCAACAGGGGCTCGCGAGCAGTACTTC	CASSPTGAREQYF
.	14	TRBV19	TRBJ1-4	.	TGTGCCAGTAGTATGGGCAGGGAGGATGAAAAACTGTTTTTT	CASSMGREDEKLFF
TRBD2	19	TRBV28	TRBJ2-5	.	TGTGCCAGCAGTCCCCCGGTGACTAGCGGGGACCGCTTCCAAGAGACCCAGTACTTC	CASSPPVTSGDRFQETQYF
TRBD2	14	TRBV19	TRBJ2-3	.	TGTGCCAGCTCTAGCGGGGCGGGACCAGATACGCAGTATTTT	CASSSGAGPDTQYF
TRBD1	14	TRBV15	TRBJ2-7	.	TGTGCCACCAGCAGAAACAGGGGAGCCTACGAGCAGTACTTC	CATSRNRGAYEQYF
TRBD1	13	TRBV28	TRBJ1-4	.	TGTGCCAGCGGGGCAGGGGGCTATGAAAAACTGTTTTTT	CASGAGGYEKLFF
.	12	TRBV19	TRBJ1-2	.	TGTGCCAGTAGGGAAGTCGGGAATGGCTACACCTTC	CASREVGNGYTF
TRBD1	15	TRBV7-9	TRBJ1-1	.	TGTGCCAGCAGCTTAGGGGGACAGGGGGCAACTGAAGCTTTCTTT	CASSLGGQGATEAFF
.	14	TRBV7-9	TRBJ2-3	.	TGTGCCAGCAGCCCCCGGGACTTTGGGGATACGCAGTATTTT	CASSPRDFGDTQYF
TRBD2	16	TRBV7-9	TRBJ2-5	.	TGTGCCAGCAGCTTACTAGCGGGGGGGACCGGAGAGACCCAGTACTTC	CASSLLAGGTGETQYF
.	14	TRBV19	TRBJ1-1	.	TGTGCCAGTAAGTTCCGGGAGTTGAACACTGAAGCTTTCTTT	CASKFRELNTEAFF
.	14	TRBV5-1	TRBJ2-7	.	TGCGCCAGCAGCTTGGCCCCAGGGCTACCCGAGCAGTACTTC	CASSLAPGLPEQYF
.	16	TRBV28	TRBJ2-4	.	TGTGCCAGCAGTTTATATTTACGGGAACCCAAAAACATTCAGTACTTC	CASSLYLREPKNIQYF
.	18	TRBV21-1	TRBJ1-5	few	TGTGCCAGCAGCAAAACAGCAGAGGGGGCGGCGGGCGGCGAGCCCCAGCATTTT	CASSKTAEGAAGGEPQHF
TRBD2	15	TRBV5-1	TRBJ2-7	.	TGCGCCAGCAGCTTGGTCCGCGGGAGCATCCACGAGCAGTACTTC	CASSLVRGSIHEQYF
TRBD2	17	TRBV10-3	TRBJ2-2	once	TGTGCCATCAGTGAATCGAGCGGGGATTCCCCTAGGGGGGAGCTGTTTTTT	CAISESSGDSPRGELFF
.	14	TRBV18	TRBJ2-3	.	TGTGCCAGCTCACCGGGCAGGGTCACAGATACGCAGTATTTT	CASSPGRVTDTQYF
.	12	TRBV7-2	TRBJ2-3	.	TGTGCCACGGTAACTAGCACAGATACGCAGTATTTT	CATVTSTDTQYF
.	15	TRBV30	TRBJ2-7	.	TGTGCCTGGAGTGTAAGGAGGCAGGGGTCCTACGAGCAGTACTTC	CAWSVRRQGSYEQYF
TRBD1	15	TRBV9	TRBJ2-3	.	TGTGCCAGCAGCCCCGGACAGGGAGGCGGAGATACGCAGTATTTT	CASSPGQGGGDTQYF
TRBD1	16	TRBV7-3	TRBJ2-7	many	TGTGCCAGCAGCTTAAGAGGGGGACAGAGCTCCTACGAGCAGTACTTC	CASSLRGGQSSYEQYF
.	13	TRBV4-2	TRBJ2-3	.	TGTGCCAGCAGCCAAGGCGACACAGATACGCAGTATTTT	CASSQGDTDTQYF
TRBD2	16	TRBV24-1	TRBJ2-7	once	TGTGCCACCAGTGACTCCTATTCGACTAGCACCCACGAGCAGTACTTC	CATSDSYSTSTHEQYF
.	13	TRBV6-2/TRBV6-3	TRBJ1-1	few	TGTGCCAGCAGCAACAGGGAGAACACTGAAGCTTTCTTT	CASSNRENTEAFF
.	12	TRBV6-5	TRBJ1-1	.	TGTGCCAGCGCGGCGGTGAACACTGAAGCTTTCTTT	CASAAVNTEAFF
TRBD1	13	TRBV11-3	TRBJ2-1	.	TGTGCCAGCAGCTCAGACAGGGCCAATGAGCAGTTCTTC	CASSSDRANEQFF
.	14	TRBV5-5	TRBJ1-1	.	TGTGCCAGCAGCTTGGCGGGGATGAACACTGAAGCTTTCTTT	CASSLAGMNTEAFF
.	15	TRBV28	TRBJ1-2	.	TGTGCCAGCAGGCTACTAGGGGGACCTAACTATGGCTACACCTTC	CASRLLGGPNYGYTF
.	14	TRBV7-8	TRBJ1-2	.	TGTGCCAGCAGCTTCAATAAGGGGTCCTATGGCTACACCTTC	CASSFNKGSYGYTF